The sequence of this TCR beta chain was determined in a study of human T cells and chemical hapten exposure. Study outcomes and limitations: There were significantly more large CDR3 similarity clusters among expanded TCRs than among controls.

Per the germline V gene, CDR1 is SGHVS and CDR2 is FNYEAQ. Unmatched junction bases numbered 5, after V lost 2 bases and J lost 3 bases. The CDR3 is made up of 15 amino acids. TCRdb ran MiXCR on the RACE reads and lists one entry per CDR3 protein. The repertoire holds some 340,000 distinct CDR3 sequences, with roughly 6.9% as singletons. Sample time point: patch test 1, 2 weeks after DPC sensitization. Treatment denoted: therapeutic diphenylcyclopropenone sensitization with weekly scalp DPC. This clonotype was seen more than once but under ten times. The antigen remains undetermined. The TCR comes from a woman in her late teens or twenties with alopecia areata. Some clones in this sample may be carry-over from other donors' samples. The chain recombines TRBV7-6 with TRBJ2-7; TRBD1 matches at 9 bases. The source was whole blood, collected in connection with sensitization to the hapten diphenylcyclopropenone (DPC). This chain's CDR3 is CASSLSGTGHYEQYF. As DNA, the CDR3 is TGTGCCAGCAGCTTATCCGGGACAGGGCACTACGAGCAGTACTTC.